A single sample gave rise to the 6 T cell receptor beta chains below, sequenced in a study of cytomegalovirus exposure and HLA in healthy donors. PCR amplification relied on 60 Vbeta primers (plus 13 Jbeta primers). Profiling relied on immunoSEQ multiplex PCR, and the TCRdb table lists in-frame clones only, not all of them. The table includes some 130,000 clones, approximately 82% detected once. The sequenced sample was PBMCs. The receptors stem from a female donor in good health and CMV-seronegative.

V is TRBV6-1 and J is TRBJ1-3, with D unclear. In germline, CDR1 is MNHNS, CDR2 SASEGT. Trimming removed 2 bases at V and 4 bases at J, with 9 bases between. The CDR3 runs to 14 residues. CDR3 in DNA: TGTGCCAGCAGTGAAACCCCGCGGGGAAACACCATATATTTT. Its protein product is CASSETPRGNTIYF.

This clone was seen just once. The rearrangement joins TRBV10-1 to TRBJ2-1; D call uncertain. V lost 3 bases and J 0 bases, leaving 6 bases between the germline ends. Germline V CDR1 and CDR2: WNHNN, SYGVQD (reference sequence). This CDR3 is 14 amino acids long. The CDR3 DNA is TGCGCCAGCAGTGAAGGCGGCTCCTACAATGAGCAGTTCTTC. Amino acid sequence: CASSEGGSYNEQFF.

The genes are TRBV18 and TRBJ2-7; possible D gene TRBD1, 5 bases. The germline V gene has CDR1 KGHSH and CDR2 LQKENI. V was cut by 3 bases and J by 1 base, with 16 bases left in between. This CDR3 region has 16 residues. CDR3: CASSPSLKQGSYEQYF. The CDR3 region has the DNA TGTGCCAGCTCACCGTCTCTAAAGCAGGGATCCTACGAGCAGTACTTC. Full variable domain (outside the CDR3, taken from reference TRBV18 and TRBJ2-7): NAGVMQNPRHLVRRRGQEARLRCSPMKGHSHVYWYRQLPEEGLKFMVYLQKENIIDESGMPKERFSAEFPKEGPSILRIQQVVRGDSAAYFCASSPSLKQGSYEQYFGPGTRLTVT.

The chain recombines TRBV7-9 with TRBJ2-3, with 10 bases fitting TRBD2. V was clipped by 5 bases and J by 6 bases; unmatched bases: 11. The CDR3 extends over 16 amino acids. Germline values: CDR1 SEHNR, CDR2 FQNEAQ (reference sequence). DNA for the CDR3: TGTGCCAGCAGCCTACCAGCGGGAGGGCTAAGTGATACGCAGTATTTT. As protein: CASSLPAGGLSDTQYF.

This clone appeared once. CDR3 in DNA: TGCGCCAGCAGCTTGGTAGCGGGAAAGGAGACCCAGTACTTC. Its translation is CASSLVAGKETQYF. This chain joins TRBV5-1 and TRBJ2-5, with 8 bases that match TRBD2. The CDR3 spans 14 residues. Germline values: CDR1 SGHRS, CDR2 YFSETQ. V dropped 0 bases and J dropped 5; count of bases not matched to a gene: 3.

The gene calls are TRBV27 and TRBJ2-7, with TRBD2 matching over 8 bases. The CDR3 covers 16 residues. V dropped 3 bases and J dropped 0; count of bases not matched to a gene: 7. The V gene's germline CDR1 is MNHEY and CDR2 SMNVEV (reference sequence). CDR3 DNA: TGTGCCAGCAGTTTCTCTCGGCGGGAGGTCTCCTACGAGCAGTACTTC. Translating it yields CASSFSRREVSYEQYF.